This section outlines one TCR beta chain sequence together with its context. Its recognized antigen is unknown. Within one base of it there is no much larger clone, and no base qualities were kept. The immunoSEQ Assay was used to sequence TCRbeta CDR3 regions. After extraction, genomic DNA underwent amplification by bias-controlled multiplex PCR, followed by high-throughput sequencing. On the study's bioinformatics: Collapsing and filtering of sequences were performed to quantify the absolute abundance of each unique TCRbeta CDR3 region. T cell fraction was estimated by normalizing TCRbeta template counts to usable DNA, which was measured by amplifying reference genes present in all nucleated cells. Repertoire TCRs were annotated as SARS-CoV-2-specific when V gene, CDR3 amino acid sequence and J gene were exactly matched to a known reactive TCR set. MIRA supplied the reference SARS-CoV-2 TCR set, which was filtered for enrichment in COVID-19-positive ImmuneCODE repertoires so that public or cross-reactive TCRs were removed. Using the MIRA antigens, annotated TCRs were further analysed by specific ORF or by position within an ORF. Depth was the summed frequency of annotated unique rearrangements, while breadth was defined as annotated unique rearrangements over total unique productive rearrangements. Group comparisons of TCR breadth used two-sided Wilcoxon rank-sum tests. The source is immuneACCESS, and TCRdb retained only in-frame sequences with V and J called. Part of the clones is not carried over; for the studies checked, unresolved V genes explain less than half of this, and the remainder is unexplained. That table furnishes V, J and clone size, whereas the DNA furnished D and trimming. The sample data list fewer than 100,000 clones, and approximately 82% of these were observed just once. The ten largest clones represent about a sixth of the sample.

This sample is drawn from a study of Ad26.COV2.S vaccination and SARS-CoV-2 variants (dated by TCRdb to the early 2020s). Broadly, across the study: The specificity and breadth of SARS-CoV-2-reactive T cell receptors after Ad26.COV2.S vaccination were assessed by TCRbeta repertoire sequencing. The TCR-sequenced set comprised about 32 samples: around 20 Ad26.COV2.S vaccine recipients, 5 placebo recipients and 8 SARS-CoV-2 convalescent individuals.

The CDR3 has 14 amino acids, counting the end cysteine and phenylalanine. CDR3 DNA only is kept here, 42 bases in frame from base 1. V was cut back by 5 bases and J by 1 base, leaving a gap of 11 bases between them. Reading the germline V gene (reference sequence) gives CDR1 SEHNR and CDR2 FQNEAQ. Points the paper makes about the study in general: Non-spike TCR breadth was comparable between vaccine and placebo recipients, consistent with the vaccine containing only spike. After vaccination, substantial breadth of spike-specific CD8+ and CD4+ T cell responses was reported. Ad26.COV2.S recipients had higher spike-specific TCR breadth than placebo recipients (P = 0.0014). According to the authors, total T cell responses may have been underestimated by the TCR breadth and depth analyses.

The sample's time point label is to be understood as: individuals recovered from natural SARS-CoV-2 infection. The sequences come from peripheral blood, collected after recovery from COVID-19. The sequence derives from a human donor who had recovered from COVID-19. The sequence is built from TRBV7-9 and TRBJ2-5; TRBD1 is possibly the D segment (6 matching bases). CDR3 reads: CASSTDRLQETQYF. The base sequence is TGTGCCAGCAGCACCGACAGGCTCCAAGAGACCCAGTACTTC.